These 25 T cell receptor beta chains were sequenced from one sample in a study of blood T cells in healthy people across ages (dated by TCRdb to the mid-2010s). The method was 5' RACE. The sample was run on an Illumina HiSeq 2500. A second PCR of roughly 6 to 11 cycles was performed with a sample-barcoded 5' primer and a J-beta primer mix. TCRdb took the public reads, trimmed them with fastp at Q25, ran MiXCR for clone calling and kept in-frame beta chains. Each entry is one CDR3 protein sequence, shown with its most common DNA and genes. Here the sample has over 700,000 distinct CDR3 sequences; around 25% occur a single time. The top ten constitute 9.4% of the sample. The sample was also linked to a second study, of T cells of mothers and their children.

The specimen sequenced was blood. These receptors were taken from a boy between 10 and 17 years old in good health.

This clonotype turned up a few times. The V gene is TRBV7-9, the J gene TRBJ1-2; no clear D. The CDR3 has 11 residues. Germline V gene sequence: CDR1 SEHNR, CDR2 FQNEAQ (reference sequence). V lost 0 bases, J lost 8 bases, and 4 bases lay in between. CDR3 bases: TGTGCCAGCAGCTTAGCTGAAGGCTACACCTTC. Its protein is CASSLAEGYTF.

The chain recombines TRBV4-3 with TRBJ2-2; a weak D match, TRBD1 (6 bases). Trimming took off 4 bases at V and 2 bases at J, with 11 bases between the two ends. The length of the CDR3 is 15 residues. Germline V CDR1 and CDR2: LGHNA, YSLEER. CDR3 amino acids: CASSPEQGNTGELFF. The CDR3, as DNA: TGCGCCAGCAGCCCTGAACAGGGAAACACCGGGGAGCTGTTTTTT.

This sequence joins TRBV12-3 or TRBV12-4 and TRBJ2-1; 7 bases agree with TRBD2. The CDR3 extends over 14 amino acids. V gave up 7 bases and J gave up 3 bases; unmatched junction bases: 6. The CDR3 region is CASTGEGRYNEQFF. For the CDR3, the DNA is TGTGCCAGCACCGGGGAGGGCCGCTACAATGAGCAGTTCTTC.

The chain couples TRBV7-2 to TRBJ2-3; 8 bases match TRBD2. The germline CDR1 and CDR2 sequences are SGHTA and FQGNSA. The V gene end was trimmed by 4 bases and the J gene end by 4 bases; junction bases not matched to a gene: 7. This CDR3 spans 15 amino acids. CDR3 nucleotide sequence: TGTGCCAGCAGCTCTCAAGCGGGAGACCCAGATACGCAGTATTTT. Translated, it gives CASSSQAGDPDTQYF. Full variable domain (remainder filled in from reference TRBV7-2 and TRBJ2-3): GAGVSQSPSNKVTEKGKDVELRCDPISGHTALYWYRQSLGQGLEFLIYFQGNSAPDKSGLPSDRFSAERTGGSVSTLTIQRTQQEDSAVYLCASSSQAGDPDTQYFGPGTRLTVL.

The gene calls are TRBV7-2 and TRBJ2-3; TRBD2 agrees at 9 bases. V shed 3 bases, J shed 6 bases, and the junction held 10 bases outside the gene matches. CDR1 is SGHTA and CDR2 is FQGNSA in the germline V gene. This CDR3 spans 16 amino acids. CDR3 DNA sequence: TGTGCCAGCAGCTTGGCCCCGCGGGGGGGCCACGATACGCAGTATTTT. Translating it yields CASSLAPRGGHDTQYF.

This clonotype was seen more than once but under ten times. The V gene is TRBV27, the J gene TRBJ2-3, with 7 bases lining up with TRBD2. CDR3 length: 15 amino acids. After removal of 3 bases from V and 0 bases from J, the junction contained 3 bases not matched to a gene. Germline V gives CDR1 MNHEY, CDR2 SMNVEV (reference sequence). The CDR3 region is CASSFVGGSTDTQYF. CDR3 DNA sequence: TGTGCCAGCAGTTTTGTGGGAGGGAGCACAGATACGCAGTATTTT.

The chain combines TRBV7-9 with TRBJ2-7; 7 bases agree with TRBD1. The CDR3 sequence is 16 residues long. With 5 bases clipped from V and 0 bases from J, the junction kept 10 bases outside the gene matches. CDR1 and CDR2 from the germline V gene are SEHNR and FQNEAQ (reference sequence). The CDR3 DNA sequence: TGTGCCAGCAGCGGTAGGGACAGTTTTGGCTCCTACGAGCAGTACTTC. This encodes CASSGRDSFGSYEQYF.

The table lists this clonotype with a few counts. The V gene is TRBV3-1, the J gene TRBJ1-5, with D uncertain. The CDR3 sequence is 14 residues long. V lost 0 bases, J lost 1 base, and 4 bases lay in between. Germline V gene data show CDR1 as LGHDT and CDR2 as YNNKEL (reference sequence). CDR3 coding DNA: TGTGCCAGCAGCCAAGATTCAAGCAATCAGCCCCAGCATTTT. This encodes CASSQDSSNQPQHF.

Regarding this clonotype: Its ends do not fully match the called genes, so a read error is possible. The chain's CDR3 is CAGSPPLGQGFNEQFF. The CDR3 DNA is TGTGCCGGCTCACCACCGCTGGGGCAGGGATTCAATGAGCAGTTCTTC. V gene TRBV18 combines with J gene TRBJ2-5; weak D call: TRBD1 (5 bases). TRBJ2-1 explains the end of the DNA better; the J call may be wrong. Per the germline V gene, CDR1 is KGHSH and CDR2 is LQKENI. This CDR3 is built from 16 residues.

This rearrangement joins TRBV12-3 or TRBV12-4 to TRBJ1-1; D gene uncertain. The V and J ends lost 5 bases and 1 base respectively, with 20 bases between them. There are 17 residues in the CDR3. The CDR3 DNA sequence: TGTGCCAGCAGTCTAGGACTGCCGAAAAAGCGGAACACTGAAGCTTTCTTT. Translating gives CASSLGLPKKRNTEAFF.

This chain links TRBV6-5 with TRBJ2-1, with D perhaps matching TRBD2 (6 bases). The CDR3 sequence is 15 residues long. Germline CDR1 reads MNHEY; CDR2 reads SVGAGI. Deletions cut 6 bases from V and 6 bases from J, with 18 bases between. In DNA form, the CDR3 reads TGTGCCAGCAGGGTCTTGGGGGGATACCGCAATGAGCAGTTCTTC. Translated, it gives CASRVLGGYRNEQFF.

The rearrangement uses TRBV29-1 and TRBJ2-5, with TRBD2 identical over 11 bases. The DNA end is a closer match to TRBJ2-1, so the J assignment may be wrong. The CDR3 has 15 residues. Germline CDR1 reads SQVTM; CDR2 reads ANQGSEA. The CDR3 DNA sequence: TGCAGCGTTGAACCCTTAGCGGGAGGGGAGAATGAGCAGTTCTTC. Translated, it gives CSVEPLAGGENEQFF.

This clonotype was detected only a few times. The chain carries TRBV28 and TRBJ2-5; 8 nucleotides align to TRBD1. The J call is doubtful: the DNA matches TRBJ2-7 better. Germline-derived CDR1 and CDR2 are MDHEN and SYDVKM. CDR3 length: 15 amino acids. The CDR3 loop reads CASSLQDRATYEQYF. CDR3 nucleotides: TGTGCCAGCAGTTTGCAGGACAGGGCCACCTACGAGCAGTACTTC.

With regard to this clonotype: Mismatch with germline at one junction end may stem from a read error. This chain uses TRBV11-2 with TRBJ2-5; perhaps TRBD2 as D (6 bases). Per the germline V gene, CDR1 is SGHAT and CDR2 is FQNNGV. The CDR3 has 14 residues. CDR3: CAGSLQFSTSSQYF. For the CDR3, the DNA is TGTGCCGGCAGCCTCCAATTTTCGACTAGTTCACAGTACTTC.

The rearrangement joins TRBV28 to TRBJ2-6, with D uncertain. Germline V CDR1 and CDR2: MDHEN, SYDVKM. Trimming removed 4 bases at V and 0 bases at J, with 13 bases between. The CDR3 has 17 residues. CDR3 residues: CASSSWTVFSGANVLTF. The CDR3 nucleotides are TGTGCCAGCAGTTCGTGGACGGTCTTCTCTGGGGCCAACGTCCTGACTTTC.

The CDR3 DNA follows: TGCGCCAGCAGCCAATCTAGCGGGGGGGCCCATACGCAGTATTTT. Its protein product is CASSQSSGGAHTQYF. The chain recombines TRBV4-3 with TRBJ2-3, with TRBD2 matching over 12 bases. Germline lookup yields CDR1 LGHNA and CDR2 YSLEER. The CDR3 has 15 amino acids. V shed 2 bases and J 7 bases; nucleotides not matched to a gene: 4.

This rearrangement joins TRBV18 to TRBJ2-7; no reliable D call. The V end was cut by 5 bases, the J end by 2 bases, with 13 bases between. The CDR3 runs 14 residues. CDR1 and CDR2 from the germline V gene are KGHSH and LQKENI. The DNA of the CDR3 is TGTGCCAGCTCAGATACCGGGCCTCCCTACGAGCAGTACTTC. Its translation: CASSDTGPPYEQYF.

This clonotype was found a few times. The V and J genes are TRBV20-1 and TRBJ2-7, with TRBD1 matching over 7 bases. The V gene's germline CDR1 is DFQATT and CDR2 SNEGSKA (reference sequence). The trim removed 3 bases at V and 3 bases at J, leaving 17 bases unmatched. CDR3 length: 17 residues. The CDR3 DNA reads TGCAGTGCTAGCCGGGACAGCCTCAGGCCCCGGTACTACGAGCAGTACTTC. It codes for CSASRDSLRPRYYEQYF.

This clonotype was seen a handful of times. No conserved phenylalanine or tryptophan is present at the end of the CDR3, so a read error is the likely explanation. The chain uses TRBV7-2 and TRBJ2-5; D gene ambiguous. The CDR3 sequence is 14 residues long. Germline-derived CDR1 and CDR2 are SGHTA and FQGNSA. The ends were cut back, 2 bases at V and 4 bases at J, with 11 bases in the middle. CDR3: CASSLMGFRETQYC. The CDR3 coding sequence is TGTGCCAGCAGCTTAATGGGATTCCGAGAGACCCAGTACTGC.

The J gene is TRBJ1-6, the V gene TRBV20-1; 8 nucleotides align to TRBD1. The CDR3 consists of 15 residues. CDR1 is DFQATT and CDR2 is SNEGSKA in the germline V gene (reference sequence). After removal of 3 bases from V and 6 bases from J, the junction contained 7 bases not matched to a gene. CDR3 sequence: CSASRTGSGNSPLHF. The CDR3 DNA is TGCAGTGCTAGCAGGACAGGGTCGGGTAATTCACCCCTCCACTTT.

The chain is built from TRBV28 and TRBJ2-5, with D tentatively TRBD2 (6 bases). The DNA end is more similar to TRBJ2-1, so the J call may be wrong. The CDR3 loop spans 14 amino acids. Per germline, CDR1 MDHEN and CDR2 SYDVKM. CDR3 sequence: CASSKSDRGYEQFF. Here the CDR3 DNA reads TGTGCCAGCTCTAAATCCGACCGGGGGTATGAGCAGTTCTTC.

DNA for the CDR3: TGTGCCAGCAGCTTTAGTGGCGGTACCCAAGAGACCCAGTACTTC. Its translation: CASSFSGGTQETQYF. The genes are TRBV7-2 and TRBJ2-5, with D unclear. Per germline, CDR1 SGHTA and CDR2 FQGNSA. Trimming left V 3 bases short and J 1 base short, with 12 bases between. This CDR3 is 15 amino acids long.

This clonotype was seen only a few times. The chain uses TRBV29-1 and TRBJ2-3; 7 nucleotides align to TRBD1. The CDR3 covers 14 residues. Per germline, CDR1 SQVTM and CDR2 ANQGSEA. The V gene end was trimmed by 7 bases and the J gene end by 4 bases; junction bases not matched to a gene: 11. This CDR3 reads CSAVGETGADTQYF. CDR3 nucleotide sequence: TGCAGCGCCGTGGGGGAAACAGGGGCAGATACGCAGTATTTT.

The chain uses TRBV6-2 or TRBV6-3 and TRBJ1-6, with a possible D match to TRBD1 (5 bases). V lost 4 bases and J lost 7, with 17 bases in between. The CDR3 runs 16 residues. CDR1 and CDR2 from the germline V gene are MNHEY and SVGEGT. CDR3 DNA: TGTGCCAGCAGTTCGGCCACGACCCGACAGAATTCACCCCTCCACTTT. It translates to CASSSATTRQNSPLHF.

This chain connects TRBV5-1 to TRBJ2-5; D gene uncertain. The CDR3 contains 14 residues. The V end was cut by 0 bases, the J end by 2 bases, with 8 bases between. CDR1 is SGHRS and CDR2 is YFSETQ in the germline V gene. CDR3 nucleotide sequence: TGCGCCAGCAGCTTGGAAACAGCTCAAGAGACCCAGTACTTC. It codes for CASSLETAQETQYF. The full variable domain, its missing parts supplied by reference TRBV5-1 and TRBJ2-5, is KAGVTQTPRYLIKTRGQQVTLSCSPISGHRSVSWYQQTPGQGLQFLFEYFSETQRNKGNFPGRFSGRQFSNSRSEMNVSTLELGDSALYLCASSLETAQETQYFGPGTRLLVL.